These 21 T cell receptor beta chains came from one sample sequenced in a study of blood T cell repertoires in COVID-19. The table came from immunoSEQ multiplex PCR; TCRdb's copy has only in-frame clones and leaves some out. The sample has 200,000 to 250,000 clones, 65% to 85% seen once. The material sequenced was PBMCs or T cells enriched from blood (not recorded which). The receptors derive from a middle-aged woman who had recovered from COVID-19.

This chain joins TRBV7-3 and TRBJ2-1; no reliable D call. CDR3 length: 14 residues. CDR1 is SGHTA, CDR2 FQGTGA, per germline. V was cut by 2 bases and J by 6 bases, with 11 bases left in between. Here the CDR3 reads CASSLDNAINEQFF. CDR3 bases: TGTGCCAGCAGCTTAGACAACGCGATCAATGAGCAGTTCTTC.

This rearrangement joins TRBV28 to TRBJ2-5; 16 nucleotides agree with TRBD2. The CDR3 is 20 amino acids. Per germline, CDR1 MDHEN and CDR2 SYDVKM. After removal of 6 bases from V and 2 bases from J, the junction contained 15 bases not matched to a gene. The CDR3 sequence is CASSSLIGTSGREGQETQYF. The CDR3 bases are TGTGCCAGCAGCTCCCTAATCGGGACTAGCGGGAGGGAGGGGCAAGAGACCCAGTACTTC.

V usage is TRBV28 and J usage is TRBJ2-7; possibly TRBD1 for D (5 bases). This CDR3 spans 13 amino acids. The V gene lost 3 bases and the J gene lost 0 bases, with 6 bases spanning the gap. Germline CDR1 MDHEN, CDR2 SYDVKM. The CDR3 region has the DNA TGTGCCAGCAGTTTCAGGGACTCCTACGAGCAGTACTTC. This sequence encodes CASSFRDSYEQYF.

V gene TRBV28 combines with J gene TRBJ2-7; no definite D call. The V and J ends lost 6 bases and 0 bases respectively, with 12 bases between them. The CDR3 is made up of 14 amino acids. Germline values: CDR1 MDHEN, CDR2 SYDVKM. CDR3 in DNA: TGTGCCAGCAGCGCGGCTCTTATCTCCTACGAGCAGTACTTC. It is translated as CASSAALISYEQYF.

DNA for the CDR3: TGTGCCAGCAGCCCCGGGACTAGCCGCGAGCAGTACGTC. Translating it yields CASSPGTSREQYV. The genes are TRBV5-6 and TRBJ2-7, with 9 bases fitting TRBD2. V lost 4 bases, J lost 6 bases, and 5 bases stayed unmatched. Germline V gene lookup returns CDR1 SGHDT and CDR2 YYEEEE. CDR3 size: 13 residues.

The rearrangement links TRBV7-9 to TRBJ2-3; D not resolved. V was trimmed by 1 base and J by 9 bases, leaving 5 bases between them. The CDR3 loop spans 11 amino acids. Germline V lookup: CDR1 SEHNR, CDR2 FQNEAQ (reference sequence). CDR3 sequence reads: CASSLGVTQYF. DNA of the CDR3: TGTGCCAGCAGCTTAGGTGTAACGCAGTATTTT.

As DNA, the CDR3 is TGTGCCAGCTCACCAAACGCGTGGTTCACTGAAGCTTTCTTT. Residues: CASSPNAWFTEAFF. The gene calls are TRBV18 and TRBJ1-1; D is unclear. The V end was cut by 2 bases, the J end by 4 bases, with 11 bases between. The CDR3 extends over 14 amino acids. CDR1 and CDR2 (germline): KGHSH, LQKENI. Looking up the rest from reference TRBV18 and TRBJ1-1 gives the full variable domain: NAGVMQNPRHLVRRRGQEARLRCSPMKGHSHVYWYRQLPEEGLKFMVYLQKENIIDESGMPKERFSAEFPKEGPSILRIQQVVRGDSAAYFCASSPNAWFTEAFFGQGTRLTVV.

Here the CDR3 reads CASSLLQGGRSRVYF. As DNA, the CDR3 is TGTGCCAGCAGTTTACTGCAGGGCGGGAGATCGAGGGTGTACTTC. This chain joins TRBV28 and TRBJ2-7; 7 bases map to TRBD2. J was trimmed by 12 bases and V by 2 bases; bases with no gene match: 16. Germline V gives CDR1 MDHEN, CDR2 SYDVKM. CDR3 length equals 15 residues.

This sequence joins TRBV9 and TRBJ1-6; weak D call: TRBD1 (5 bases). The germline V gene has CDR1 SGDLS and CDR2 YYNGEE. The CDR3 covers 15 residues. The V end lost 3 bases, the J end lost 3 bases, and 10 bases lay between the germline ends. This CDR3 is CASSAGDSYNSPLHF. The CDR3, as DNA: TGTGCCAGCAGCGCGGGCGACAGCTATAATTCACCCCTCCACTTT. Full variable domain (missing parts from reference TRBV9 and TRBJ1-6): DSGVTQTPKHLITATGQRVTLRCSPRSGDLSVYWYQQSLDQGLQFLIQYYNGEERAKGNILERFSAQQFPDLHSELNLSSLELGDSALYFCASSAGDSYNSPLHFGNGTRLTVT.

This clone was recorded once. This chain connects TRBV11-2 to TRBJ1-1; the D gene is possibly TRBD1 (6 bases). Deletions cut 5 bases from V and 7 bases from J, with 23 bases between. The CDR3 is 16 amino acids. CDR1 and CDR2 (germline): SGHAT, FQNNGV. CDR3 DNA: TGTGCCAGCAGCCCAGCGGGGGCACAGGGATGGAGTGAAGCTTTCTTT. Its translation is CASSPAGAQGWSEAFF.

The chain carries TRBV27 and TRBJ2-3; TRBD2 aligns across 12 bases. CDR3 length: 15 amino acids. Germline-derived CDR1 and CDR2 are MNHEY and SMNVEV (reference sequence). V was pared by 4 bases and J by 8 bases, with 7 bases of the junction left unmatched. The CDR3 here is CASSSPSSGRGTQYF. In DNA form, the CDR3 reads TGTGCCAGCAGTTCCCCTTCTAGCGGGAGGGGTACGCAGTATTTT.

This chain uses TRBV6-5 with TRBJ1-1, with 9 bases matching TRBD1. The germline CDR1 and CDR2 sequences are MNHEY and SVGAGI. CDR3 length equals 12 residues. J lost 4 bases, V lost 10 bases, and 4 bases had no gene match. The CDR3 DNA sequence: TGTGCCACCGGGACAGGGCGCACTGAAGCTTTCTTT. As protein: CATGTGRTEAFF.

The V and J genes are TRBV24-1 and TRBJ2-1; 7 nucleotides match TRBD2. The germline V gene encodes CDR1 KGHDR and CDR2 SFDVKD. The CDR3 consists of 16 residues. V gave up 1 base and J gave up 4 bases; unmatched junction bases: 6. CDR3: CATSDFGGLGYNEQFF. The CDR3 DNA sequence: TGTGCCACCAGTGATTTCGGGGGGTTAGGTTACAATGAGCAGTTCTTC.

The V gene is TRBV30, the J gene TRBJ2-7; TRBD1 matches 8 bases. Germline V lookup: CDR1 GTSNPN, CDR2 SVGIG (reference sequence). The CDR3 loop spans 14 amino acids. J gave up 6 bases and V 5 bases, and 12 bases lay outside the gene matches. The CDR3 here is CAWSTTQGAGEQYV. The DNA for the CDR3 is TGTGCCTGGTCGACGACTCAGGGGGCAGGCGAGCAGTACGTC.

The chain couples TRBV19 to TRBJ1-1, with 9 bases that match TRBD1. V gave up 5 bases and J gave up 7 bases; unmatched junction bases: 11. The CDR3 contains 15 residues. CDR1 is LNHDA, CDR2 SQIVND, per germline (reference sequence). The CDR3 region is CASSAHTQGASEAFF. The CDR3 region has the DNA TGTGCCAGTAGTGCGCATACACAGGGGGCAAGTGAAGCTTTCTTT.

The J gene is TRBJ2-1, the V gene TRBV7-9; TRBD2 aligns across 7 bases. CDR1 is SEHNR and CDR2 is FQNEAQ in the germline V gene (reference sequence). The length of the CDR3 is 16 residues. The trim removed 3 bases at V and 9 bases at J, leaving 14 bases unmatched. The DNA of the CDR3 is TGTGCCAGCAGCTTTACTCGGGGGAAAGGCGGGAGTGAGCAGTTCTTC. Translated, it gives CASSFTRGKGGSEQFF.

This clone has a handful of counts. The chain combines TRBV5-1 with TRBJ2-1, with TRBD2 matching over 8 bases. The CDR3 spans 15 residues. CDR1 and CDR2 (germline): SGHRS, YFSETQ. The V and J ends lost 4 bases and 0 bases, in that order; junction bases with no gene match: 3. CDR3 bases: TGCGCCAGCAGCACCGGGACTAGCTCCTACAATGAGCAGTTCTTC. It yields the protein CASSTGTSSYNEQFF.

The rearrangement joins TRBV19 to TRBJ1-1; TRBD1 is a possible D gene (5 bases). Trimming stripped 1 base from V and 4 bases from J, with 7 bases between. From germline, CDR1 is LNHDA and CDR2 SQIVND (reference sequence). The CDR3 covers 13 residues. CDR3 in amino acids: CASSIAGGTEAFF. The CDR3 DNA reads TGTGCCAGTAGTATAGCGGGGGGCACTGAAGCTTTCTTT. Full variable domain (missing parts from reference TRBV19 and TRBJ1-1): DGGITQSPKYLFRKEGQNVTLSCEQNLNHDAMYWYRQDPGQGLRLIYYSQIVNDFQKGDIAEGYSVSREKKESFPLTVTSAQKNPTAFYLCASSIAGGTEAFFGQGTRLTVV.

This clone was picked up one time. The chain uses TRBV6-5 and TRBJ1-1; 9 bases line up with TRBD1. Trimming took 0 bases from V and 5 from J; bases not matched to a gene: 1. From germline, CDR1 is MNHEY and CDR2 SVGAGI. This CDR3 has 14 amino acids. In DNA, the CDR3 is TGTGCCAGCAGTTACTCGGACAGGGGTACTGAAGCTTTCTTT. The encoded protein is CASSYSDRGTEAFF.

This clone was detected only once. CDR3 nucleotide sequence: TGTGCCTGGAGTGTAGACAGGGACTATGGCTACACCTTC. This encodes CAWSVDRDYGYTF. The chain carries TRBV30 and TRBJ1-2, with TRBD1 identical over 7 bases. J was trimmed by 3 bases and V by 0 bases; bases with no gene match: 1. The CDR3 length is 13 residues. Germline CDR1 and CDR2: GTSNPN and SVGIG (reference sequence).

This clone was seen only once. This sequence joins TRBV5-1 and TRBJ2-1, with 10 bases identical to TRBD2. CDR3 length: 15 residues. Germline V gene lookup returns CDR1 SGHRS and CDR2 YFSETQ. V was clipped by 2 bases and J by 9 bases; unmatched bases: 8. CDR3 residues: CASSFGLAGDGEQFF. Here the CDR3 DNA reads TGCGCCAGCAGCTTCGGCCTAGCGGGAGACGGTGAGCAGTTCTTC.